The 26 T cell receptor beta chains reported below all come from one sample, sequenced in a study of T cell repertoires in cytomegalovirus infection. TCRdb called the reads again in MiXCR, with one record for every CDR3 protein. The table includes fewer than 300,000 distinct CDR3 sequences, about 23% detected once. Sample: PBMCs. The source is a human donor in good health (CMV status not recorded). Some clones in this sample may be carry-over from other donors' samples.

The chain uses TRBV7-6 and TRBJ2-1, with 13 nucleotides matching TRBD2. This CDR3 spans 15 amino acids. With 5 bases clipped from V and 4 bases from J, the junction kept 2 bases outside the gene matches. CDR1 SGHVS and CDR2 FNYEAQ come from the germline V gene. The CDR3 loop is CASSKTSGRYNEQFF. The CDR3 DNA reads as TGTGCCAGCAGCAAGACTAGCGGGAGGTACAATGAGCAGTTCTTC.

The table lists this clonotype with a few counts. V gene TRBV10-3 combines with J gene TRBJ1-1; no definite D call. The V and J ends lost 2 bases and 0 bases respectively, with 4 bases between them. Germline V gene sequence: CDR1 ENHRY, CDR2 SYGVKD. The CDR3 loop spans 13 amino acids. The CDR3 region is CAISEGVNTEAFF. DNA for the CDR3: TGTGCCATCAGTGAGGGGGTGAACACTGAAGCTTTCTTT.

The rearrangement uses TRBV19 and TRBJ2-7; 7 bases are a match to TRBD2. After removal of 7 bases from V and 4 bases from J, the junction contained 19 bases not matched to a gene. CDR1 is LNHDA, CDR2 SQIVND, per germline (reference sequence). This CDR3 spans 17 amino acids. The CDR3 DNA reads as TGTGCCAGTACCGCAGCCCCAGGGAGGACTAGTGCATACGAGCAGTACTTC. Amino acid sequence: CASTAAPGRTSAYEQYF.

CDR3 sequence (DNA): TGTGCCACCAGCAGAGCCCCCTTGAGGGGCGAAGCACAGTATTTT. Residues: CATSRAPLRGEAQYF. V usage is TRBV15 and J usage is TRBJ2-3, with D perhaps given as TRBD1 or TRBD2 (5 bases each). CDR3 size: 15 residues. V lost 1 base, J lost 12 bases, and 20 bases lay in between. CDR1 LNHNV and CDR2 YYDKDF come from the germline V gene (reference sequence).

CDR3 region: CSARDPRGFYNQPQHF. Here the CDR3 DNA reads TGCAGTGCTAGGGACCCCAGGGGTTTTTACAATCAGCCCCAGCATTTT. The V and J genes are TRBV20-1 and TRBJ1-5, with D possibly matching TRBD1 (6 bases). V shed 3 bases and J shed 3 bases, with 18 bases lying between them. Germline V gene lookup returns CDR1 DFQATT and CDR2 SNEGSKA (reference sequence). This CDR3 contains 16 residues.

This clonotype was counted a few times. The chain uses TRBV12-3 or TRBV12-4 and TRBJ2-7, with TRBD1 matching 7 bases. The CDR3 has 13 amino acids. The V gene end was trimmed by 8 bases and the J gene end by 0 bases; junction bases not matched to a gene: 4. CDR3 amino acids: CASVGDSSYEQYF. The CDR3 coding sequence is TGTGCCAGCGTAGGGGACAGCTCCTACGAGCAGTACTTC.

V and J are TRBV2 and TRBJ2-2; unclear D gene. CDR1 is SNHLY, CDR2 FYNNEI, per germline. The CDR3 contains 15 residues. With 6 bases removed from V and 1 base from J, the gap between germline ends came to 12 bases. CDR3 sequence reads: CASRQETLNTGELFF. The CDR3 region has the DNA TGTGCCAGCAGGCAGGAGACCCTGAACACCGGGGAGCTGTTTTTT.

The chain links TRBV20-1 to TRBJ1-1; possibly TRBD1 for D (6 bases). This CDR3 region has 14 residues. V lost 6 bases and J 3 bases, leaving 17 bases between the germline ends. Germline V gives CDR1 DFQATT, CDR2 SNEGSKA (reference sequence). The CDR3 here is CSADQQGRDTEAFF. CDR3 sequence (DNA): TGCAGTGCAGATCAACAGGGCAGAGACACTGAAGCTTTCTTT.

This clonotype turned up a few times. CDR3 in amino acids: CASSDRTGESPLHF. In DNA form, the CDR3 reads TGTGCCAGCAGTGATCGGACAGGGGAATCTCCCCTCCACTTT. The chain employs TRBV2 and TRBJ1-6; 9 bases agree with TRBD1. V shed 3 bases and J 13 bases; nucleotides not matched to a gene: 7. Germline CDR1 is SNHLY and CDR2 is FYNNEI. The CDR3 has 14 amino acids.

This clonotype came up a few times. J is TRBJ1-3 and V is TRBV29-1, with TRBD1 as a possible D gene (6 bases). V lost 1 base to trimming and J lost 0 bases, with 16 bases between them. Germline-derived CDR1 and CDR2 are SQVTM and ANQGSEA. The CDR3 consists of 17 residues. CDR3 protein: CSVEVFGRGHSGNTIYF. The CDR3 nucleotides are TGCAGCGTTGAAGTCTTCGGACGGGGGCACTCTGGAAACACCATATATTTT.

Many counts were recorded for this clonotype. The chain uses TRBV6-2 or TRBV6-3 and TRBJ2-2, with 8 bases lining up with TRBD2. Trimming cost V 6 bases and J 8 bases; bases outside gene matches: 14. Germline loops: CDR1 MNHEY, CDR2 SVGEGT. The CDR3 contains 16 residues. CDR3 in amino acids: CASRDSGTQGVGELFF. The CDR3 DNA follows: TGTGCCAGCAGGGATAGCGGGACACAGGGCGTTGGGGAGCTGTTTTTT.

This clonotype has more than one count but fewer than ten. This chain uses TRBV6-8 with TRBJ2-4, with D maybe TRBD1 (6 bases). The CDR3 sequence is 15 residues long. CDR1 is MNHGY, CDR2 SAAAGT, per germline. Trimming cost V 6 bases and J 2 bases, with 14 bases left between them. CDR3 residues: CASRNREGSKNIQYF. In DNA, the CDR3 is TGTGCCAGCAGGAACAGGGAAGGATCCAAAAACATTCAGTACTTC.

In this sample, this clonotype turned up a few times. The rearrangement uses TRBV7-2 and TRBJ2-1; D possibly corresponds to TRBD2 (5 bases). The CDR3 extends over 14 amino acids. Germline CDR1 reads SGHTA; CDR2 reads FQGNSA. Trimming removed 0 bases from V and 8 bases from J, with 11 bases in between. The CDR3 reads CASSLAGALYEQFF. Written as DNA, the CDR3 is TGTGCCAGCAGCTTAGCGGGAGCACTATATGAGCAGTTCTTC.

This clonotype was counted many times. J is TRBJ1-4 and V is TRBV28; D possibly corresponds to TRBD1 (5 bases). The germline CDR1 and CDR2 sequences are MDHEN and SYDVKM. The CDR3 runs 16 residues. V lost 2 bases to trimming and J lost 6 bases, with 16 bases between them. CDR3 in amino acids: CASSLLGRSSDEKLFF. The CDR3 coding sequence is TGTGCCAGCAGTTTACTGGGGCGATCTTCGGATGAAAAACTGTTTTTT.

This clonotype has ten or more counts. This rearrangement joins TRBV7-2 to TRBJ1-1; D not certain. V was clipped by 6 bases and J by 1 base, with 9 bases between them. CDR1 and CDR2 from the germline V gene are SGHTA and FQGNSA. The CDR3 spans 13 residues. The CDR3 protein is CASRGNRNTEAFF. Written as DNA, the CDR3 is TGTGCCAGCAGAGGAAACCGGAACACTGAAGCTTTCTTT.

This clonotype was observed a few times. This chain links TRBV7-9 with TRBJ2-7; D assignment may be TRBD1 or TRBD2 (6 bases each). Trimming took 0 bases from V and 7 from J, leaving 10 bases between them. This CDR3 has 13 amino acids. CDR1 SEHNR and CDR2 FQNEAQ come from the germline V gene (reference sequence). The DNA of the CDR3 is TGTGCCAGCAGCTTAGCACAGGGAGGTGAGCAGTACTTC. Its protein product is CASSLAQGGEQYF.

At least ten counts were recorded for this clonotype. The CDR3 DNA follows: TGTGCCAGCAGAGGGGGATCCTACGTAGGGTCACCCCTCCACTTT. Protein sequence: CASRGGSYVGSPLHF. The rearrangement uses TRBV28 and TRBJ1-6; D is perhaps TRBD1 (6 bases). Trimming cost V 6 bases and J 10 bases, with 19 bases left between them. CDR3 size: 15 residues. CDR1 and CDR2 (germline): MDHEN, SYDVKM. Based on the CDR3 plus reference TRBV28 and TRBJ1-6, the full variable domain is DVKVTQSSRYLVKRTGEKVFLECVQDMDHENMFWYRQDPGLGLRLIYFSYDVKMKEKGDIPEGYSVSREKKERFSLILESASTNQTSMYLCASRGGSYVGSPLHFGNGTRLTVT.

This clonotype has only a few counts. The chain combines TRBV7-6 with TRBJ2-5, with 7 bases identical to TRBD2. Trimming at V came to 5 bases and at J to 9 bases, leaving 12 bases not matched to a gene. The CDR3 totals 14 residues. From germline, CDR1 is SGHVS and CDR2 FNYEAQ. Here the CDR3 DNA reads TGTGCCAGCAGCCGACTAGCAGCTAACCTGGCCCAGTACTTC. Translation gives CASSRLAANLAQYF.

The table lists this clonotype with many counts. The chain couples TRBV7-2 to TRBJ1-1, with 7 bases aligning to TRBD1. V lost 5 bases, J lost 6 bases, and 9 bases stayed unmatched. This CDR3 has 14 residues. Germline V gene data show CDR1 as SGHTA and CDR2 as FQGNSA. In DNA, the CDR3 is TGTGCCAGCAGCCCACAAATACAGGGGTCTGAAGCTTTCTTT. Translated, it gives CASSPQIQGSEAFF.

This clonotype has at least ten counts. This chain links TRBV7-2 with TRBJ2-5, with D possibly being TRBD1 or TRBD2 (5 bases each). Per germline, CDR1 SGHTA and CDR2 FQGNSA. The CDR3 extends over 13 amino acids. V was pared by 11 bases and J by 1 base, with 14 bases between. The CDR3 region has the DNA TGTGCCGGGGGATTACTTCTCCAAGAGACCCAGTACTTC. This translates into CAGGLLLQETQYF.

This rearrangement joins TRBV28 to TRBJ2-4; D possibly corresponds to TRBD1 (7 bases). The germline V gene has CDR1 MDHEN and CDR2 SYDVKM. Trimming took 8 bases from V and 8 from J, leaving 19 bases between them. The CDR3 extends over 14 amino acids. CDR3 region: CASDEQGTGDIQYF. CDR3 coding DNA: TGTGCCAGCGATGAACAGGGGACGGGAGACATTCAGTACTTC.

The V gene is TRBV18, the J gene TRBJ2-2; TRBD2 agrees at 9 bases. This CDR3 contains 19 residues. Trimming cost V 1 base and J 1 base; bases outside gene matches: 10. CDR1 is KGHSH and CDR2 is LQKENI in the germline V gene. CDR3 nucleotide sequence: TGTGCCAGCTCACCACTTCGCAGTAGCGGGGGCCAGAACACCGGGGAGCTGTTTTTT. This codes for CASSPLRSSGGQNTGELFF.

This clonotype was observed many times. The rearrangement links TRBV7-9 to TRBJ1-1; no definite D call. V was pared by 6 bases and J by 1 base, with 15 bases between. This CDR3 has 15 residues. Germline V CDR1 and CDR2: SEHNR, FQNEAQ (reference sequence). As DNA, the CDR3 is TGTGCCAGCAGTCCGGAAAGAATAAGGAACACTGAAGCTTTCTTT. Protein: CASSPERIRNTEAFF.

This clonotype occurred many times. The chain uses TRBV7-2 and TRBJ1-5, with D possibly being TRBD1 (6 bases). Germline V gene sequence: CDR1 SGHTA, CDR2 FQGNSA. The V end was cut by 5 bases, the J end by 2 bases, with 16 bases between. CDR3 length equals 16 residues. This CDR3 is CASSKQGSVGNQPQHF. CDR3 coding DNA: TGTGCCAGCAGCAAACAGGGATCAGTCGGCAATCAGCCCCAGCATTTT.

In this sample, this clonotype turned up a few times. V usage is TRBV2 and J usage is TRBJ1-5; D might be TRBD1 (5 bases). V dropped 5 bases and J dropped 0 bases, with 8 bases sitting between them. CDR3 length: 14 amino acids. Germline lookup yields CDR1 SNHLY and CDR2 FYNNEI. CDR3 sequence (DNA): TGTGCCAGCAGTCGCAGGGATAGCAATCAGCCCCAGCATTTT. Translating gives CASSRRDSNQPQHF. Complete variable domain (other parts from reference TRBV2 and TRBJ1-5): EPEVTQTPSHQVTQMGQEVILRCVPISNHLYFYWYRQILGQKVEFLVSFYNNEISEKSEIFDDQFSVERPDGSNFTLKIRSTKLEDSAMYFCASSRRDSNQPQHFGDGTRLSIL.

This clonotype was picked up many times. CDR3 DNA: TGTGCCACCAGTGATCCGTCTCCAGGGCGGCTTTACAATGAGCAGTTCTTC. This translates into CATSDPSPGRLYNEQFF. The chain couples TRBV24-1 to TRBJ2-1; D may be TRBD1 (5 bases). V gave up 3 bases and J gave up 4 bases, with 18 bases separating them. The germline V gene encodes CDR1 KGHDR and CDR2 SFDVKD. CDR3 length equals 17 residues.